The 4 T cell receptor beta chains presented below share a single source sample, sequenced in a study of long-term antiretroviral therapy in people with HIV. Survey-level immunoSEQ v3.0 assays were run. Data came from immunoSEQ multiplex PCR; TCRdb stores just in-frame clones and leaves some out. Of about 39,000 clones in the sample, more than 70% were seen once. The specimen was unsorted PBMCs, collected 3.1 years after starting antiretroviral therapy. These TCRs come from a woman between 45 and 65 years old with HIV.

The chain couples TRBV5-4 to TRBJ2-5; no definite D call. CDR3 length equals 16 residues. The germline V gene has CDR1 SGHNT and CDR2 YYREEE (reference sequence). The V gene lost 4 bases and the J gene lost 2 bases, with 18 bases spanning the gap. The CDR3 here is CASSNQPWTEQETQYF. In DNA form, the CDR3 reads TGTGCCAGCAGCAATCAACCTTGGACGGAACAAGAGACCCAGTACTTC.

The CDR3 DNA follows: TGTGCCAGTAGTCCGACAGGGATCGAGACCCAGTACTTC. It specifies CASSPTGIETQYF. The gene calls are TRBV19 and TRBJ2-5, with TRBD1 identical over 7 bases. CDR3 length equals 13 residues. CDR1 LNHDA and CDR2 SQIVND come from the germline V gene (reference sequence). Losses at the gene ends were 5 bases for V and 5 bases for J; bases not matched to a gene: 5.

V and J are TRBV10-3 and TRBJ2-1; 12 bases line up with TRBD2. CDR1 and CDR2 from the germline V gene are ENHRY and SYGVKD. Trimming at V came to 2 bases and at J to 10 bases, leaving 6 bases not matched to a gene. The CDR3 is 15 residues long. CDR3 DNA: TGTGCCATCAGTGAGAGACTAGCGGGGGTTGGGGAGCAGTTCTTC. Translating gives CAISERLAGVGEQFF.

The chain has TRBV5-4 and TRBJ2-5; D is possibly TRBD1 (5 bases). Germline V gene data show CDR1 as SGHNT and CDR2 as YYREEE (reference sequence). The CDR3 has 13 residues. The V gene lost 0 bases and the J gene lost 6 bases, with 9 bases spanning the gap. The CDR3 reads CASSLVQGKTQYF. Written as DNA, the CDR3 is TGTGCCAGCAGCTTGGTGCAGGGAAAGACCCAGTACTTC.